A selection of T cell receptor beta chains follows, all from one sample in a study of T cells after somatic rescue of genetic block. Sequenced by immunoSEQ multiplex PCR; TCRdb stores in-frame clones only, minus some. The sample carries 110,000 or so clones, 90% to 95% recorded once. Sequencing was done on a sample of peripheral blood mononuclear cells (PBMCs). These receptors all come from a woman between 18 and 29 years old. Each CDR3 is given with its conserved first and last residue. Part of the rows lack a size; the others show once, few, many or a class for expanded clones.

cdr3_length clone_size v_call cdr3_aa
15 - TRBV29-1 CSAARQGAGVEKLFF
14 - TRBV19 CASSIEGSNQPQHF
13 - TRBV2 CATSGGSYNEQFF
14 - TRBV7-9 CASSLDRGQEKLFF
12 - TRBV4-2 CASSQEVNTIYF
16 - TRBV5-5 CASSLNGLAAYNEQFF
15 - TRBV6-5 CASSYQSVSTDTQYF
15 few TRBV4-2 CASSQESGWYTEAFF
15 few TRBV6-4 CASSDSSGGTDTQYF
12 - TRBV5-8 CASSYRVHTIYF
16 - TRBV27 CASSLSTGGWNTEAFF
13 - TRBV5-1 CASSSRPNSPLHF
16 - TRBV27 CASSPSPGATVYGYTF
14 - TRBV18 CASSRTGVQETQYF
15 - TRBV12-5 CASGLGQGGQETQYF
11 - TRBV2 CATMDFYEQYF
16 - TRBV6-5 CASSSTSGGSRDTQYF
16 - TRBV7-9 CASSSTGTGSNQPQHF
15 - TRBV4-3 CASSHLAGGGNEQFF
15 - TRBV4-3 CASSQDTGTGRTRNF
14 - TRBV30 CAWKLWTVTGELFF
10 - TRBV29-1 CSVEGPEQYF
11 once TRBV30 CAWSVSQKCTF
16 - TRBV10-3 CAISESSEGKNTEAFF
15 few TRBV10-3 CAISGVAAGKGGYTF
13 - TRBV29-1 CSVPSPGGYEQYF
16 - TRBV7-3 CASSPSRGLEADTQYF
13 - TRBV11-3 CASHRESTDTQYF
16 - TRBV28 CASTTTGQFYNSPLHF
14 - TRBV30 CAWSVGGRGYEQYF
14 - TRBV5-1 CASRAREEGYGYTF
15 - TRBV10-3 CAISESRGRNYGYTF
15 - TRBV11-2 CASSPGIITNEKLFF
15 - TRBV7-2 CASSLIAGGAWEQYF
15 - TRBV10-3 CAISESRGAGDEQFF
13 - TRBV25-1 CASSLPGAETQYF
11 - TRBV20-1 CSAREGAGYTF
17 - TRBV9 CASSPGGAGVLNTEAFF
13 - TRBV6-1 CASRDGTRPEQYF
15 once TRBV29-1 CSVGEGGAGANVLTF
15 once TRBV14 CASSQQLAGAGGQYF
11 - TRBV6-1 CASPGAAGYTF
15 - TRBV4-3 CASSQDRGGGPEAFF
14 once TRBV27 CASSLLGWTDTQYF
21 - TRBV5-1 CASSPWALPGRKSSGANVLTF
11 - TRBV29-1 CSGTSADTQYF
12 - TRBV29-1 CRAGQGGETQYF
17 - TRBV7-9 CASSLVRDRGSYTEAFF
15 - TRBV9 CASSVSGGQYNEQFF
10 - TRBV30 CAWSREKLFF